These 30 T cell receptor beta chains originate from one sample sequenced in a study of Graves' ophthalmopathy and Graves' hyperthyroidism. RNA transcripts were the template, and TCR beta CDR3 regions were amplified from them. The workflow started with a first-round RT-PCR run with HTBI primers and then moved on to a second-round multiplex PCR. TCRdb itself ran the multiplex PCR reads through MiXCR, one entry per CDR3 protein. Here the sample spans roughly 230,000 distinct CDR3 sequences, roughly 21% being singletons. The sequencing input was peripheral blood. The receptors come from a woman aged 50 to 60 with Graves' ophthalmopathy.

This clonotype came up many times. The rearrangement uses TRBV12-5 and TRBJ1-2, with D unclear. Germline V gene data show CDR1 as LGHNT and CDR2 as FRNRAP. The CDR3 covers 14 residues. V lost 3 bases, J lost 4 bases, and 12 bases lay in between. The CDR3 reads CASGFGFQSYGYTF. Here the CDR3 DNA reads TGTGCTAGTGGTTTTGGTTTCCAAAGCTATGGCTACACCTTC.

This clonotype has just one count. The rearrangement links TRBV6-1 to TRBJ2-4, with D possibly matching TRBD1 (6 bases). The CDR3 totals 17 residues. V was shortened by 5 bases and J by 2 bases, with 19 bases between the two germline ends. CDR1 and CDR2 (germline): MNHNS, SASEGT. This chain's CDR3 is CASSPSPGQRTKNIQYF. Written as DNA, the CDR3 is TGTGCCAGCAGTCCCTCTCCGGGACAACGAACCAAAAACATTCAGTACTTC.

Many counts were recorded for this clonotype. CDR3 sequence: CASSSGSAATQYF. CDR3 sequence (DNA): TGTGCCAGCAGCTCCGGTTCCGCGGCAACCCAGTACTTC. This chain joins TRBV5-5 and TRBJ2-5; no clear D. V was shortened by 3 bases and J by 8 bases, with 14 bases between the two germline ends. The CDR3 has 13 residues. CDR1 is SGHKS and CDR2 is YYEKEE in the germline V gene (reference sequence).

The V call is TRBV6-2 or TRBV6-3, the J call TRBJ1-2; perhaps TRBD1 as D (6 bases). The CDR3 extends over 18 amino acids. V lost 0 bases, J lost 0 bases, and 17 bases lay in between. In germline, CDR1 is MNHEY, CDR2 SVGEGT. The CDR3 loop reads CASSYSTVRTATNYGYTF. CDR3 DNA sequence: TGTGCCAGCAGTTACTCGACCGTACGGACAGCTACTAACTATGGCTACACCTTC.

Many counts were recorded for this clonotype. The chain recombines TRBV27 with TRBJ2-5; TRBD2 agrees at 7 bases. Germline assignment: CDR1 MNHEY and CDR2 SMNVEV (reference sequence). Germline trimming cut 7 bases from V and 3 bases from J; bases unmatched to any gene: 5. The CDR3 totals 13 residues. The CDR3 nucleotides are TGTGCCAGCAAATGGGAGGGTGAAGAGACCCAGTACTTC. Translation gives CASKWEGEETQYF.

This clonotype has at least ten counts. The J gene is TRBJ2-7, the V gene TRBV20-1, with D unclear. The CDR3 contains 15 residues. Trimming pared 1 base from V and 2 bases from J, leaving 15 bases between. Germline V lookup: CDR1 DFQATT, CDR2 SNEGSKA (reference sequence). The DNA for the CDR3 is TGCAGTGCTAGAGCCCCCGCGACAATAACCTACGAGCAGTACTTC. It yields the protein CSARAPATITYEQYF.

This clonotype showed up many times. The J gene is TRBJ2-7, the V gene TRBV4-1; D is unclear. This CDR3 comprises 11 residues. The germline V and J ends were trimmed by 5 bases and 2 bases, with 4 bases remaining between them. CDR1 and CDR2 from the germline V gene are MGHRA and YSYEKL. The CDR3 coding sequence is TGCGCCAGCAGCGGTACCTACGAGCAGTACTTC. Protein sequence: CASSGTYEQYF.

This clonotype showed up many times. This chain's CDR3 is CASSLAGGPQEQYF. CDR3 sequence (DNA): TGTGCCAGCAGTTTAGCGGGAGGGCCTCAGGAGCAGTACTTC. The rearrangement links TRBV12-3 or TRBV12-4 to TRBJ2-7; 7 bases agree with TRBD2. The CDR3 runs 14 residues. After removal of 0 bases from V and 7 bases from J, the junction contained 6 bases not matched to a gene.

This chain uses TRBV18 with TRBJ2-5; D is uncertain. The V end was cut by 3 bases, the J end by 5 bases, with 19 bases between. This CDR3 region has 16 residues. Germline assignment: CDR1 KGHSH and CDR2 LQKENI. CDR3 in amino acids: CASSPIIEPMGETQYF. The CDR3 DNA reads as TGTGCCAGCTCACCCATCATCGAACCCATGGGGGAGACCCAGTACTTC.

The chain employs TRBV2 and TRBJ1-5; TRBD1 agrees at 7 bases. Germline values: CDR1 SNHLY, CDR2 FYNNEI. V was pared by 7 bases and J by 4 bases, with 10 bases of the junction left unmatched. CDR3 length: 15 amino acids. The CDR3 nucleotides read TGTGCCAGCACTAAAATAGGGGACAGAAATCAGCCCCAGCATTTT. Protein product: CASTKIGDRNQPQHF.

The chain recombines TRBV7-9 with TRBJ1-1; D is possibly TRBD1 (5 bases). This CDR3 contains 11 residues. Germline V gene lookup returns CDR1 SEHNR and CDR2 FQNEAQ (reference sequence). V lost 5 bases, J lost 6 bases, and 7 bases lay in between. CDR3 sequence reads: CASSRDPEAFF. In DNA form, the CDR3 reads TGTGCCAGCAGCAGGGACCCTGAAGCTTTCTTT.

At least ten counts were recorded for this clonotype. The CDR3 region has the DNA TGTGCCAGCAGTAACAGGGGACGGGGCAATCAGCCCCAGCATTTT. It codes for CASSNRGRGNQPQHF. V gene TRBV12-3 or TRBV12-4 combines with J gene TRBJ1-5; TRBD1 agrees at 7 bases. V lost 5 bases, J lost 2 bases, and 6 bases stayed unmatched. The CDR3 runs to 15 residues.

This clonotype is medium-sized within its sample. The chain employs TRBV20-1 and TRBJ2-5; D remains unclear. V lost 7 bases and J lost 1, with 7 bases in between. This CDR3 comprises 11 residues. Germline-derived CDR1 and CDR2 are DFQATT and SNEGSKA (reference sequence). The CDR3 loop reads CSVVAQETQYF. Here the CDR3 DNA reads TGCAGTGTGGTAGCCCAAGAGACCCAGTACTTC.

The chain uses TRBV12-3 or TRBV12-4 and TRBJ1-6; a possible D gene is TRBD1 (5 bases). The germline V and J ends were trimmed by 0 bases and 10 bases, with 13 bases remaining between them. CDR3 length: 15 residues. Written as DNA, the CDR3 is TGTGCCAGCAGTTTAGCGCACGGGGCTGGATCACCCCTCCACTTT. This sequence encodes CASSLAHGAGSPLHF.

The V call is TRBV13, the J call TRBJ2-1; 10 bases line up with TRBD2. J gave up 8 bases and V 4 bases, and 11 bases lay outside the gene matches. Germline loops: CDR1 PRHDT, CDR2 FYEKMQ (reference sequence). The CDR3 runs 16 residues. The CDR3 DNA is TGTGCCAGCAGCTACCCCGGGGTAAGCGGGAGGGATGAGCAGTTCTTC. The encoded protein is CASSYPGVSGRDEQFF.

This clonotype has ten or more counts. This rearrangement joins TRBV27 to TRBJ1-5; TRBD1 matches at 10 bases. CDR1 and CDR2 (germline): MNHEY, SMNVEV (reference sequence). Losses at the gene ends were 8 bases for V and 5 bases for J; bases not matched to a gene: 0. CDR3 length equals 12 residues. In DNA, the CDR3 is TGTGCCAGCGGGACAGGGGATCAGCCCCAGCATTTT. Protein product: CASGTGDQPQHF.

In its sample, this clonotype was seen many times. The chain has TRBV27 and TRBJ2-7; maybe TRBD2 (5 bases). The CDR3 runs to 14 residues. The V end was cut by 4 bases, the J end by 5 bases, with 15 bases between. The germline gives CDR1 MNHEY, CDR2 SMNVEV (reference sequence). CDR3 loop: CASSSPARGHEQYF. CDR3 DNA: TGTGCCAGCAGTTCCCCGGCTAGAGGGCACGAGCAGTACTTC.

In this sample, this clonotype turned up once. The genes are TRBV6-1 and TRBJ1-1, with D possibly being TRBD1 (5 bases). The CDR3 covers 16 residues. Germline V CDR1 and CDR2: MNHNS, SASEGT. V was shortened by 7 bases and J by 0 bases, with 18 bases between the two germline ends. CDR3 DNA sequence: TGTGCCAGCACGTCACGCCCCCGGGACCTGAACACTGAAGCTTTCTTT. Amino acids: CASTSRPRDLNTEAFF.

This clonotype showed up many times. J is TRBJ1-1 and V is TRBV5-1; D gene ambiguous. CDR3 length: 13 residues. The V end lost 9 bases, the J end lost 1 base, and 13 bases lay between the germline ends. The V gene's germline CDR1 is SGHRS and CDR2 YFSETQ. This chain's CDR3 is CATTGVGNTEAFF. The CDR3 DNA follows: TGCGCCACCACGGGTGTTGGGAACACTGAAGCTTTCTTT.

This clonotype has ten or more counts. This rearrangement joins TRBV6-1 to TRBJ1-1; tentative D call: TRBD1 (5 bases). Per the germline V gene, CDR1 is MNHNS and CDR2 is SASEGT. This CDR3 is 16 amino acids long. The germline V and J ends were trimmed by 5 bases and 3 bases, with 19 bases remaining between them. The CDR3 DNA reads TGTGCCAGCAGTAGCCCTTCAGGGAGGATGGACACTGAAGCTTTCTTT. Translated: CASSSPSGRMDTEAFF.

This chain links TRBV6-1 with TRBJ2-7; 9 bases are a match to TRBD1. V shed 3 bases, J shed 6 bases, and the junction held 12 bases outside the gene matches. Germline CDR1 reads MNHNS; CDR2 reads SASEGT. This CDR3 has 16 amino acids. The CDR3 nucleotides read TGTGCCAGCAGTGATTTCTTCGAGAGGACAGGGGTCGAGCAGTACTTC. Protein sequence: CASSDFFERTGVEQYF.

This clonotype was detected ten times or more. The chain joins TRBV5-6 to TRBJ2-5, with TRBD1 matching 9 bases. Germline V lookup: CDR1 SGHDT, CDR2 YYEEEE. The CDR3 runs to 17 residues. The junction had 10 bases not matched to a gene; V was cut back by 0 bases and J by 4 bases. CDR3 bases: TGTGCCAGCAGCTTGGCTGGACAGGGGTTGGGAGGAGAGACCCAGTACTTC. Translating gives CASSLAGQGLGGETQYF.

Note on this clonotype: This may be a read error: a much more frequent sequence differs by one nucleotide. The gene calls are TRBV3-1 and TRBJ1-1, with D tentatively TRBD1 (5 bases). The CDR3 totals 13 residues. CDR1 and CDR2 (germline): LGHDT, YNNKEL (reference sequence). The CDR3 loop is CTSSRGENTEAFF. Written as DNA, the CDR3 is TGTACCAGCAGCCGGGGGGAGAACACTGAAGCTTTCTTT.

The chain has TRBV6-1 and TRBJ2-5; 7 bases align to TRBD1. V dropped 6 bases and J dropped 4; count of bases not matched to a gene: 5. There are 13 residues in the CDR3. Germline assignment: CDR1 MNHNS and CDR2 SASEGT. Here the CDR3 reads CASRARDRETQYF. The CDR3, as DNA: TGTGCCAGCAGGGCTCGGGACAGAGAGACCCAGTACTTC.

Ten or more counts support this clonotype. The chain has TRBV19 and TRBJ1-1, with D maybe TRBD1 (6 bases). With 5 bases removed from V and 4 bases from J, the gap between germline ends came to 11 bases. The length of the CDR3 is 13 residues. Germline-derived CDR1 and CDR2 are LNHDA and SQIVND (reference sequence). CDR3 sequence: CASSRGGGTEAFF. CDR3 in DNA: TGTGCCAGTAGTCGAGGAGGGGGCACTGAAGCTTTCTTT. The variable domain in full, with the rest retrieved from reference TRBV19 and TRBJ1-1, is DGGITQSPKYLFRKEGQNVTLSCEQNLNHDAMYWYRQDPGQGLRLIYYSQIVNDFQKGDIAEGYSVSREKKESFPLTVTSAQKNPTAFYLCASSRGGGTEAFFGQGTRLTVV.

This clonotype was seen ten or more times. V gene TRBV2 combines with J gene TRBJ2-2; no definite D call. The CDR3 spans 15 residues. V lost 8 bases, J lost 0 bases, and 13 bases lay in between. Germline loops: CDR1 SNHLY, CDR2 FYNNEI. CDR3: CASSWAGPNTGELFF. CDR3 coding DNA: TGTGCCAGCTCTTGGGCCGGCCCGAACACCGGGGAGCTGTTTTTT.

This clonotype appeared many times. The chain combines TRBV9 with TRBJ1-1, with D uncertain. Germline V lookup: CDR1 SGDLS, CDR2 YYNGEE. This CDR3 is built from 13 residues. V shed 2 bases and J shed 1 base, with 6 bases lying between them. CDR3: CASSVVQNTEAFF. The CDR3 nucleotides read TGTGCCAGCAGCGTCGTCCAGAACACTGAAGCTTTCTTT. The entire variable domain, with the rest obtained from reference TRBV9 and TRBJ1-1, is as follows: DSGVTQTPKHLITATGQRVTLRCSPRSGDLSVYWYQQSLDQGLQFLIQYYNGEERAKGNILERFSAQQFPDLHSELNLSSLELGDSALYFCASSVVQNTEAFFGQGTRLTVV.

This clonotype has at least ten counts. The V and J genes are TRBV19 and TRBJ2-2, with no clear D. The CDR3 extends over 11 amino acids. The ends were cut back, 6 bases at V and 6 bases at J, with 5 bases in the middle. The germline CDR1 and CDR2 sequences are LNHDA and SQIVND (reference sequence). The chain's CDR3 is CASRVAGELFF. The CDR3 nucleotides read TGTGCCAGTAGAGTAGCCGGGGAGCTGTTTTTT. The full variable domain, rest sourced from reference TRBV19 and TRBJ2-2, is DGGITQSPKYLFRKEGQNVTLSCEQNLNHDAMYWYRQDPGQGLRLIYYSQIVNDFQKGDIAEGYSVSREKKESFPLTVTSAQKNPTAFYLCASRVAGELFFGEGSRLTVL.

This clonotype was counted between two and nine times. CDR3: CASSQDRVPNSPLHF. As DNA, the CDR3 is TGTGCCAGCAGCCAGGACAGGGTTCCGAATTCACCCCTCCACTTT. The chain has TRBV5-5 and TRBJ1-6, with 8 bases fitting TRBD1. After removal of 4 bases from V and 7 bases from J, the junction contained 7 bases not matched to a gene. The CDR3 is made up of 15 amino acids. CDR1 SGHKS and CDR2 YYEKEE come from the germline V gene (reference sequence).

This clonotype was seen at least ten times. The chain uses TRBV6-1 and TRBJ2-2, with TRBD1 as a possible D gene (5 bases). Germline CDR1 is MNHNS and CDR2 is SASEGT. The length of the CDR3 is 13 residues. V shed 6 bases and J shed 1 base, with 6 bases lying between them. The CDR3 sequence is CASRQGNTGELFF. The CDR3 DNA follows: TGTGCCAGCAGGCAGGGGAACACCGGGGAGCTGTTTTTT.